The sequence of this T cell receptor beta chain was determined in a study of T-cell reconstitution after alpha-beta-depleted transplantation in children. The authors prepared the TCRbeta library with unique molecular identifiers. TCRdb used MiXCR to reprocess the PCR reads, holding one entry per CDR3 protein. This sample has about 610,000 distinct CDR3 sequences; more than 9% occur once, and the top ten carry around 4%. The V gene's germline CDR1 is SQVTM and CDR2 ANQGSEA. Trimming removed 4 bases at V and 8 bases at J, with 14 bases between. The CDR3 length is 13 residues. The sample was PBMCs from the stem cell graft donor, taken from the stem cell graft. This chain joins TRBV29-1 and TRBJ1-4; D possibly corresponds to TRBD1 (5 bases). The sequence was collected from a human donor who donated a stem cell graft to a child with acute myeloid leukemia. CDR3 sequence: CSVVRGVGEKLFF. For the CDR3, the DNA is TGCAGCGTTGTAAGAGGGGTTGGCGAAAAACTGTTTTTT.